Below, one T cell receptor beta chain is given with its context. Germline V gives CDR1 SEHNR, CDR2 FQNEAQ (reference sequence). The CDR3 runs to 13 residues. V shed 7 bases and J shed 2 bases, with 10 bases lying between them. These data belong to a study of cytomegalovirus exposure and HLA in healthy donors. In the PCR, 60 Vbeta and 13 Jbeta primers were used. Clones were read by immunoSEQ multiplex PCR, and TCRdb kept only the in-frame ones, dropping some. The sample records over 70,000 clones, approximately 80% being singletons. This chain connects TRBV7-9 to TRBJ2-3; TRBD2 might be the D (6 bases). The receptor was derived from a woman between 45 and 60 years old in good health and CMV-seropositive. The sequenced sample was PBMCs. The CDR3: CASKEGHTDTQYF. DNA for the CDR3: TGTGCCAGCAAGGAGGGGCACACAGATACGCAGTATTTT.